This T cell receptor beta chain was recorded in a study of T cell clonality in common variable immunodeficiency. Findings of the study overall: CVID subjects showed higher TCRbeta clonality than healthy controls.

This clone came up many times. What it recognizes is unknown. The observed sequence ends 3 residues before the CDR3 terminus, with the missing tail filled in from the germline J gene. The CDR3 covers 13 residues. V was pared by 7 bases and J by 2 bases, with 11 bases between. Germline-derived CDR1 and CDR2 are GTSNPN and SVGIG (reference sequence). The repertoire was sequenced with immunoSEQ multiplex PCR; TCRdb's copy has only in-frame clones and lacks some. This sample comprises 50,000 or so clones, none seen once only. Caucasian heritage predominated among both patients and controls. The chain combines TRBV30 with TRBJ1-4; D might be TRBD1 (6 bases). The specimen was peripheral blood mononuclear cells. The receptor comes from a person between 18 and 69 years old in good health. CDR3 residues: CASTGLTNEKLFF. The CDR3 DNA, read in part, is TGTGCCTCCACAGGGTTGACTAATGAAAAA.